This paragraph reports one T cell receptor (beta chain). This entry comes from a study of control samples from healthy donors and cancer patients. Clones were read by immunoSEQ multiplex PCR, and TCRdb kept only the in-frame ones, dropping some. The sample gives approximately 150,000 clones, 75% to 95% of which show up once; approximately 7% is in the top ten. Germline CDR1 and CDR2: SNHLY and FYNNEI. V lost 4 bases, J lost 8 bases, and 8 bases lay in between. CDR3 length: 11 residues. This chain joins TRBV2 and TRBJ1-2; possibly TRBD1 for D (5 bases). The clonotype originates from a young man in good health. Specimen: blood. The chain's CDR3 is CASSVGEGYTF. The CDR3 DNA reads TGTGCCAGCAGTGTGGGGGAGGGCTACACCTTC.